This T cell receptor (beta chain) was identified during a study of shared clonotypes between healthy human individuals. Study results and limitations: The study found lower generation probabilities in non-shared clonotypes than in those shared by all four donors. It was observed that about 5% of naive CD4 clonotypes were shared across several donors.

Deletions cut 1 base from V and 0 bases from J, with 12 bases between. The germline V gene encodes CDR1 MNHNS and CDR2 SASEGT. The CDR3 has 16 amino acids. Tens of thousands of T cell genomes (approximately 190 ng DNA) went into each sorted-subset replicate. Profiled with immunoSEQ multiplex PCR; TCRdb holds only in-frame clones, not every one. Counted here are about 2 million clones, about 95% occurring once; the ten biggest clones make up 1.1%. With regard to this clone: The target antigen is unknown.

It was CD45RO-negative cells, positively selected for CCR7, that made up naive CD8 cells, with terminally differentiated effector memory CD45RA+ cells excluded. The material sequenced was naive CD8+ T cells sorted from blood. This sequence was found in a man aged 18 to 35 in good health. The chain uses TRBV6-1 and TRBJ1-2, with D unclear. The CDR3 coding sequence is TGTGCCAGCAGTGAAGGGCGACCGAGGGCTAACTATGGCTACACCTTC. Translating it yields CASSEGRPRANYGYTF.